The 21 T cell receptor beta chains listed next were all sequenced from one sample in a study of cytomegalovirus exposure and HLA in healthy donors. 60 Vbeta and 13 Jbeta primers were used in PCR. Profiled with immunoSEQ multiplex PCR; TCRdb holds only in-frame clones, not every one. The sample lists about 170,000 clones, under 85% occurring once. Sequences were obtained from PBMCs. These receptor sequences come from a woman between 18 and 29 years old in good health and CMV-seropositive.

V gene TRBV10-3 combines with J gene TRBJ1-6, with a tentative D call TRBD1 (5 bases). Trimming removed 2 bases at V and 7 bases at J, with 15 bases between. The CDR3 is 16 amino acids. Germline CDR1 ENHRY, CDR2 SYGVKD. The CDR3 DNA follows: TGTGCCATCAGTGAGACCGGACAAGTAGGAAATTCACCCCTCCACTTT. It specifies CAISETGQVGNSPLHF.

In this sample, this clone turned up a few times. The chain combines TRBV13 with TRBJ2-5; D not resolved. The CDR3 runs to 14 residues. Trimming pared 4 bases from V and 0 bases from J, leaving 9 bases between. In germline, CDR1 is PRHDT, CDR2 FYEKMQ (reference sequence). The CDR3 DNA reads as TGTGCCAGCAGCTCCGCGAATTACCAAGAGACCCAGTACTTC. Its translation: CASSSANYQETQYF.

The V and J genes are TRBV14 and TRBJ2-2, with 9 bases identical to TRBD2. After removal of 3 bases from V and 1 base from J, the junction contained 9 bases not matched to a gene. Germline V lookup: CDR1 SGHDN, CDR2 FVKESK. The CDR3 has 18 amino acids. The CDR3 DNA sequence: TGTGCCAGCAGCCAGGGACTAGCCTACGCGGAGAACACCGGGGAGCTGTTTTTT. Its protein is CASSQGLAYAENTGELFF.

The chain recombines TRBV12-2 with TRBJ2-5; the table's D gene call, TRBD1, was not cross checked with the DNA. TRBV12-2 is given as a pseudogene. The CDR3 extends over 16 amino acids. The CDR3: CASRLEGQCRQETQYF. The CDR3 nucleotides read TGTGCAAGTCGCTTGGAGGGACAGTGCCGCCAAGAGACCCAGTACTTC.

V is TRBV5-1 and J is TRBJ1-2, with a possible D match to TRBD1 (5 bases). With 0 bases removed from V and 6 bases from J, the gap between germline ends came to 12 bases. The CDR3 runs 14 residues. Germline V lookup: CDR1 SGHRS, CDR2 YFSETQ. The CDR3: CASSLGGGADGYTF. The CDR3 nucleotides read TGCGCCAGCAGCTTGGGTGGAGGGGCAGATGGCTACACCTTC.

This rearrangement joins TRBV12-5 to TRBJ2-1, with D tentatively TRBD2 (6 bases). With 2 bases removed from V and 0 bases from J, the gap between germline ends came to 11 bases. CDR1 is LGHNT and CDR2 is FRNRAP in the germline V gene. This CDR3 is built from 16 residues. CDR3 loop: CASGLTSGSSYNEQFF. CDR3 sequence (DNA): TGTGCTAGTGGTTTGACCTCCGGGAGCTCCTACAATGAGCAGTTCTTC.

The chain uses TRBV28 and TRBJ2-5; possibly TRBD1 for D (6 bases). There are 15 residues in the CDR3. Trimming took 2 bases from V and 2 from J, leaving 12 bases between them. CDR1 MDHEN and CDR2 SYDVKM come from the germline V gene. The CDR3 bases are TGTGCCAGCAGTTTACGGCCAGGGGTTCAAGAGACCCAGTACTTC. As protein: CASSLRPGVQETQYF.

The rearrangement joins TRBV7-8 to TRBJ1-1, with 10 nucleotides matching TRBD1. Germline V gene data show CDR1 as SGHVS and CDR2 as FQNEAQ. This CDR3 spans 14 amino acids. V lost 5 bases, J lost 7 bases, and 7 bases stayed unmatched. CDR3 DNA: TGTGCCAGCAGCACGGGACAGGGGATCGGTGAAGCTTTCTTT. Protein sequence: CASSTGQGIGEAFF.

CDR3 residues: CASRLTPGQFNEQFF. CDR3 bases: TGTGCCAGCAGACTTACCCCTGGGCAGTTCAATGAGCAGTTCTTC. This chain connects TRBV7-2 to TRBJ2-1; no clear D gene. Trimming removed 6 bases from V and 6 bases from J, with 18 bases in between. The CDR3 loop spans 15 amino acids. Looked up from germline, CDR1 is SGHTA and CDR2 is FQGNSA.

The J gene is TRBJ2-2, the V gene TRBV5-1; D unclear. V was shortened by 2 bases and J by 0 bases, with 8 bases between the two germline ends. This CDR3 region has 15 residues. Germline V gene lookup returns CDR1 SGHRS and CDR2 YFSETQ. Here the CDR3 reads CASSLETSNTGELFF. The CDR3 region has the DNA TGCGCCAGCAGCTTAGAAACATCGAACACCGGGGAGCTGTTTTTT.

This chain's CDR3 is CASSSTGYNYGYTF. The CDR3 DNA reads TGTGCCAGCAGTTCGACAGGGTATAACTATGGCTACACCTTC. The V and J genes are TRBV28 and TRBJ1-2, with TRBD1 matching 7 bases. Germline V gene lookup returns CDR1 MDHEN and CDR2 SYDVKM. The CDR3 spans 14 residues. Trimming cost V 4 bases and J 1 base; bases outside gene matches: 3.

The rearrangement joins TRBV5-1 to TRBJ2-3, with 9 bases identical to TRBD1. CDR1 is SGHRS and CDR2 is YFSETQ in the germline V gene. After removal of 0 bases from V and 4 bases from J, the junction contained 3 bases not matched to a gene. The CDR3 totals 15 residues. The CDR3 DNA reads as TGCGCCAGCAGCTTGGAGGGACAGGGAGCAGATACGCAGTATTTT. Amino acid sequence: CASSLEGQGADTQYF.

With respect to this clone: At one of its ends the junction is not consistent with the germline gene, which may arise from a read error. The chain links TRBV7-9 to TRBJ1-2; 9 bases fit TRBD1. In germline, CDR1 is SEHNR, CDR2 FQNEAQ (reference sequence). The CDR3 totals 16 residues. CDR3 in DNA: TGTTCCAGCAGCTTAGTTGGGACAGGGATCGCTGATGGCTACACCTTC. Encoded protein: CSSSLVGTGIADGYTF.

The CDR3 here is CASTPGLAGGDKYTQYF. CDR3 DNA: TGTGCCAGCACCCCGGGACTAGCGGGGGGGGATAAATATACGCAGTATTTT. The chain has TRBV7-9 and TRBJ2-3; 16 bases match TRBD2. This CDR3 contains 17 residues. Germline CDR1 and CDR2: SEHNR and FQNEAQ (reference sequence). With 7 bases clipped from V and 7 bases from J, the junction kept 11 bases outside the gene matches.

This clone was counted a few times. V gene TRBV10-1 combines with J gene TRBJ2-5, with 11 positions matching TRBD2. With 4 bases clipped from V and 2 bases from J, the junction kept 6 bases outside the gene matches. Germline CDR1 reads WNHNN; CDR2 reads SYGVQD (reference sequence). The CDR3 spans 16 residues. The CDR3 sequence: CASSVTSGEKQETQYF. Here the CDR3 DNA reads TGCGCCAGCAGTGTGACTAGCGGGGAAAAACAAGAGACCCAGTACTTC.

This clone has just one count. The rearrangement links TRBV7-2 to TRBJ2-7, with TRBD2 as a possible D gene (5 bases). The CDR3 is 15 residues long. V dropped 5 bases and J dropped 6 bases, with 20 bases sitting between them. CDR1 and CDR2 (germline): SGHTA, FQGNSA. CDR3 in DNA: TGTGCCAGCAGCCCAACCGGGATCCTGAGGAGCGAGCAGTACTTC. It encodes CASSPTGILRSEQYF.

The V call is TRBV9, the J call TRBJ2-7; possible D gene TRBD2, 5 bases. There are 14 residues in the CDR3. The germline V gene encodes CDR1 SGDLS and CDR2 YYNGEE. V was clipped by 0 bases and J by 5 bases, with 12 bases between them. The CDR3 region is CASSVGVRGNEQYF. The CDR3 coding sequence is TGTGCCAGCAGCGTAGGGGTACGAGGGAACGAGCAGTACTTC.

The rearrangement joins TRBV19 to TRBJ2-5; a possible D gene is TRBD1 (5 bases). V lost 7 bases and J 5 bases, leaving 14 bases between the germline ends. Per the germline V gene, CDR1 is LNHDA and CDR2 is SQIVND (reference sequence). This CDR3 comprises 13 residues. In DNA, the CDR3 is TGTGCCAGTACTAATAGGGGTGTGGAGACCCAGTACTTC. As protein: CASTNRGVETQYF.

This clone was seen a handful of times. The rearrangement joins TRBV11-2 to TRBJ2-7; TRBD1 is a possible D gene (6 bases). This CDR3 contains 17 residues. CDR1 is SGHAT and CDR2 is FQNNGV in the germline V gene. V lost 1 base and J 3 bases, leaving 19 bases between the germline ends. The DNA of the CDR3 is TGTGCCAGCAGCTTAGGGGGGCTTCGGGGAATGAGCTACGAGCAGTACTTC. It yields the protein CASSLGGLRGMSYEQYF.

The chain is built from TRBV7-8 and TRBJ2-7; maybe TRBD2 (7 bases). The V and J ends lost 5 bases and 2 bases respectively, with 16 bases between them. The germline V gene has CDR1 SGHVS and CDR2 FQNEAQ. CDR3 size: 15 residues. The CDR3 sequence: CASSPRRGLPYEQYF. The CDR3 nucleotides read TGTGCCAGCAGCCCGCGGCGGGGGCTACCCTACGAGCAGTACTTC.

Only a few counts were recorded for this clone. This chain links TRBV30 with TRBJ2-5, with TRBD1 matching over 9 bases. This CDR3 has 13 residues. Trimming took 5 bases from V and 4 from J; bases not matched to a gene: 5. In germline, CDR1 is GTSNPN, CDR2 SVGIG (reference sequence). Here the CDR3 DNA reads TGTGCCTGGGGGGGACAGGGTGGAGAGACCCAGTACTTC. Protein sequence: CAWGGQGGETQYF. Supplemented by reference TRBV30 and TRBJ2-5, the full variable domain reads SQTIHQWPATLVQPVGSPLSLECTVEGTSNPNLYWYRQAAGRGLQLLFYSVGIGQISSEVPQNLSASRPQDRQFILSSKKLLLSDSGFYLCAWGGQGGETQYFGPGTRLLVL.